The clone carrying this T cell receptor (beta chain) turned up a few times. The V end lost 3 bases, the J end lost 4 bases, and 12 bases lay between the germline ends. This CDR3 contains 13 residues. Per the germline V gene, CDR1 is SQVTM and CDR2 is ANQGSEA. It was with a sample-barcoded 5' primer and a J-beta primer mix that a second PCR of about 7 to 12 cycles was run. Carrying 12 random nucleotides, a template-switch adaptor labeled each individual cDNA molecule. TCRdb passed the 5' RACE reads through MiXCR, listing each CDR3 protein once. The profile covers roughly 790,000 distinct CDR3 sequences, with about 40% appearing a single time and approximately 22% taken by the ten largest. This sample is drawn from a study of blood T cells in healthy people across ages.

The origin of this receptor is a woman aged 55-69 years in good health. V gene TRBV29-1 combines with J gene TRBJ1-2; D might be TRBD1 (6 bases). The sequenced sample consisted of blood. The CDR3 loop is CSVEGQSRYGYTF. The CDR3 nucleotides are TGCAGCGTTGAGGGACAAAGCCGCTATGGCTACACCTTC.